This T cell receptor (beta chain) is drawn from a study of shared clonotypes between healthy human individuals. Study information: A few men and a couple of women, aged 18 to 49, were donors.

Over several immunoSEQ plates, each subset's genomic DNA was distributed in even portions. Profiled with immunoSEQ multiplex PCR; TCRdb holds only in-frame clones, not every one. The repertoire includes 660,000 or so clones, about 96% of them detected once, and 0.11% sits in the top ten. Germline V CDR1 and CDR2: SGHAT, FQNNGV. The CDR3 runs 18 residues. The trim removed 1 base at V and 1 base at J, leaving 12 bases unmatched. The naive CD8 population came from CD45RO-negative cells selected for CCR7, without terminally differentiated effector memory CD45RA+ cells. Study findings and constraints: The generation probabilities recorded for non-shared clonotypes fell below those of clonotypes shared by all four donors. With a handful of donors compared, approximately 5.5% of naive CD4 clonotypes were shared.

In regard to this clone: Antigen specificity is unknown.

The V gene is TRBV11-2, the J gene TRBJ2-5; TRBD1 matches at 7 bases. The sequenced material came from naive CD8+ T cells sorted from blood. The sequence was obtained from a woman under 40 in good health. CDR3 region: CASSLGFVLRDSQETQYF. The CDR3, as DNA: TGTGCCAGCAGCTTAGGTTTTGTTCTTAGGGACAGCCAAGAGACCCAGTACTTC.